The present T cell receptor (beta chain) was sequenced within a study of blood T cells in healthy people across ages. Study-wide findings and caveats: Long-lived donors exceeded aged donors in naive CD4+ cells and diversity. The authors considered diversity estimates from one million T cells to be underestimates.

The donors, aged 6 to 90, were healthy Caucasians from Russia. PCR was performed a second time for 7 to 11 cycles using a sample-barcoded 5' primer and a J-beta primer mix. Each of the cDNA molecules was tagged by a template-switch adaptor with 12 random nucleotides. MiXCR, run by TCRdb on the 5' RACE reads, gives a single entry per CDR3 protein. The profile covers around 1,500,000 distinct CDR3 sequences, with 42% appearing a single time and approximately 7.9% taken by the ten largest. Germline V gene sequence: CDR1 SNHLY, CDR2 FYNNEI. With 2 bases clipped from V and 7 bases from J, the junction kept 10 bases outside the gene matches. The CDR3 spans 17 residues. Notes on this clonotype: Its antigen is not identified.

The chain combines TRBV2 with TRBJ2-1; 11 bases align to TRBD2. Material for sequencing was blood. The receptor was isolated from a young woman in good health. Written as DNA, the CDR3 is TGTGCCAGCAGTGAAAGTGCTAGCGGGAGGAGTGGGAATGAGCAGTTCTTC. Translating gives CASSESASGRSGNEQFF.